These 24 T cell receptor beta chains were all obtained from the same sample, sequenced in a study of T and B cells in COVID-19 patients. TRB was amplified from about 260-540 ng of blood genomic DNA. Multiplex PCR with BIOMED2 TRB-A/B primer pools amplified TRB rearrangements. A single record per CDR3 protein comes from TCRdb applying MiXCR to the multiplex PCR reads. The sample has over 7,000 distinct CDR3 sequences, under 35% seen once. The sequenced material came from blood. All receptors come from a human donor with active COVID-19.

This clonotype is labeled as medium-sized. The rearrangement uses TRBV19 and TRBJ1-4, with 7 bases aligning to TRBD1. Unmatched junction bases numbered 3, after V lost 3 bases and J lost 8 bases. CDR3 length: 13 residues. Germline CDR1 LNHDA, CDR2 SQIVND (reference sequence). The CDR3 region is CASSIRQGEKLFF. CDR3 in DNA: TGTGCCAGTAGTATCCGACAGGGAGAAAAACTGTTTTTT.

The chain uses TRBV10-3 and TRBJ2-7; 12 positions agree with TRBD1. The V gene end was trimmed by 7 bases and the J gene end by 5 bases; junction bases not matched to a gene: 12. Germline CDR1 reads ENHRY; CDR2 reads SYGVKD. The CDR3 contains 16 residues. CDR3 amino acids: CAITPGPGQGANEQYF. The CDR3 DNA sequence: TGTGCCATCACCCCTGGGCCGGGACAGGGGGCCAACGAGCAGTACTTC.

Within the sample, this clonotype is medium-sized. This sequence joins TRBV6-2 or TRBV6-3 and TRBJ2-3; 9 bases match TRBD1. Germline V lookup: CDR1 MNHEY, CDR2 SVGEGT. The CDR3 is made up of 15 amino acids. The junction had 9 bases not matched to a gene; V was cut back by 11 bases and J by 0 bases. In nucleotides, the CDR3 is TGTGCCGCGGAAACCGGGACAGGGAGCACAGATACGCAGTATTTT. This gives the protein CAAETGTGSTDTQYF.

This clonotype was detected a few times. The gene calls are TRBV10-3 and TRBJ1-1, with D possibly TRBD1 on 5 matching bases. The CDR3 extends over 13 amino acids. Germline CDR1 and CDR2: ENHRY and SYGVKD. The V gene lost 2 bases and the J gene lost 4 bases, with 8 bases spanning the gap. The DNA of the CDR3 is TGTGCCATCAGTGAGGTAGGGGTCACTGAAGCTTTCTTT. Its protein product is CAISEVGVTEAFF.

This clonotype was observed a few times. The CDR3 sequence: CASTDPSSGGTDTQYF. The CDR3 nucleotides are TGTGCCAGCACCGACCCATCTAGCGGGGGCACAGATACGCAGTATTTT. This chain joins TRBV6-6 and TRBJ2-3; TRBD2 aligns across 9 bases. The CDR3 is 16 amino acids. Germline loops: CDR1 MNHNY, CDR2 SVGAGI (reference sequence). With 7 bases clipped from V and 1 base from J, the junction kept 9 bases outside the gene matches.

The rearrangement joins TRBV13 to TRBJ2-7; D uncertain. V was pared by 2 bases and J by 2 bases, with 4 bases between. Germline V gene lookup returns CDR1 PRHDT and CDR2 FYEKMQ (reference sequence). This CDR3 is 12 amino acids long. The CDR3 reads CASSLNTYEQYF. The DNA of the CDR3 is TGTGCCAGCAGCTTAAATACCTACGAGCAGTACTTC. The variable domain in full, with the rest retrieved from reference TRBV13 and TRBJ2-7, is AAGVIQSPRHLIKEKRETATLKCYPIPRHDTVYWYQQGPGQDPQFLISFYEKMQSDKGSIPDRFSAQQFSDYHSELNMSSLELGDSALYFCASSLNTYEQYFGPGTRLTVT.

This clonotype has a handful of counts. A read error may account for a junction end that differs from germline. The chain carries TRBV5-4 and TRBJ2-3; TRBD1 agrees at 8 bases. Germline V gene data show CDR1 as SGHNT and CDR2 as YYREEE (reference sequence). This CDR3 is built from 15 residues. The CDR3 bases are TGCGCCAGCAGCTTGGGGGACAGGACCTTAGATACGCAGTATTTT. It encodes CASSLGDRTLDTQYF.

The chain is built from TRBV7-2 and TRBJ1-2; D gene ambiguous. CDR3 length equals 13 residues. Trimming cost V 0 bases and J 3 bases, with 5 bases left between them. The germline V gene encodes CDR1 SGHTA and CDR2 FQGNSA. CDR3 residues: CASSLAGDYGYTF. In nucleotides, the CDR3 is TGTGCCAGCAGCTTAGCAGGAGACTATGGCTACACCTTC. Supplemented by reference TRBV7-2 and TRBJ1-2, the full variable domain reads GAGVSQSPSNKVTEKGKDVELRCDPISGHTALYWYRQSLGQGLEFLIYFQGNSAPDKSGLPSDRFSAERTGGSVSTLTIQRTQQEDSAVYLCASSLAGDYGYTFGSGTRLTVV.

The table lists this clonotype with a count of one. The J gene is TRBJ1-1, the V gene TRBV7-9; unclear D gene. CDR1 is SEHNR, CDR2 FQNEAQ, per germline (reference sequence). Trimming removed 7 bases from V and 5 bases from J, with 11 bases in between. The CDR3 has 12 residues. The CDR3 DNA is TGTGCCAGCACCTTGCAAGGGACTGAAGCTTTCTTT. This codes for CASTLQGTEAFF.

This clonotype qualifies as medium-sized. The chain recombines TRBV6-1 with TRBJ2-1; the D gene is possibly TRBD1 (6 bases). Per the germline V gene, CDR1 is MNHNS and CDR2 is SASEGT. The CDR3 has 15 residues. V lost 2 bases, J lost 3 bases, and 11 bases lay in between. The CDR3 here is CASSEYRDIYNEQFF. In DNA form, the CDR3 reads TGTGCCAGCAGTGAATACAGGGACATCTACAATGAGCAGTTCTTC.

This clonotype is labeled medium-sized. CDR3 nucleotide sequence: TGTGCCAGTAGTATCACCCAGGGCTCGGGCTACACCTTC. This sequence encodes CASSITQGSGYTF. The chain joins TRBV19 to TRBJ1-2, with D possibly being TRBD1 (5 bases). The CDR3 is 13 amino acids. V shed 3 bases and J shed 8 bases, with 13 bases lying between them. CDR1 LNHDA and CDR2 SQIVND come from the germline V gene (reference sequence).

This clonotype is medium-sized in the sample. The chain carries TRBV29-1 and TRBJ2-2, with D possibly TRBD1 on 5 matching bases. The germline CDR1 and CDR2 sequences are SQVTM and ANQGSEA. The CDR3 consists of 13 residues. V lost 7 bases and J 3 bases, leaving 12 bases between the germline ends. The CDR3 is CSGSRVDTGELFF. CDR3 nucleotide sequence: TGCAGCGGCAGCAGGGTGGACACCGGGGAGCTGTTTTTT.

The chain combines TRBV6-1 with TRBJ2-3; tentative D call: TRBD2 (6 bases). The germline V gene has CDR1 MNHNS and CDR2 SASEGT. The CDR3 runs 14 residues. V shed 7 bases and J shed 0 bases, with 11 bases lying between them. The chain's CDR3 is CASTLGGSTDTQYF. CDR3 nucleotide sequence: TGTGCCAGCACCCTGGGAGGTAGCACAGATACGCAGTATTTT.

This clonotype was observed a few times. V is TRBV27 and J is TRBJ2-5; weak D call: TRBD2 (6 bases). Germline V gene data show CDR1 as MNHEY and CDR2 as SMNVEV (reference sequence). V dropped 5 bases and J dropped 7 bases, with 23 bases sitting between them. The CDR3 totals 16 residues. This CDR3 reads CASSPTLITSRGTQYF. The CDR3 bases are TGTGCCAGCAGTCCTACCCTAATAACTAGCCGGGGGACCCAGTACTTC.

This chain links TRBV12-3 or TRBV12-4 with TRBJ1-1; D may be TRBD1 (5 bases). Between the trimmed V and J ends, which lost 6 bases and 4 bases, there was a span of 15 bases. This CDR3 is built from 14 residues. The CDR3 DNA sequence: TGTGCCAGCAGGCCTGTGAGGGGAAGCACTGAAGCTTTCTTT. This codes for CASRPVRGSTEAFF.

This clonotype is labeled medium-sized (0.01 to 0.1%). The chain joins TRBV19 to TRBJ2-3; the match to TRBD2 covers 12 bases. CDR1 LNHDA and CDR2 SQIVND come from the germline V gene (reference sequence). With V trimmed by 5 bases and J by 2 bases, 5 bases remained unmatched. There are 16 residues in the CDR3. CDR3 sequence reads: CASSPSGGAPTDTQYF. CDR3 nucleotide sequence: TGTGCCAGTAGTCCTAGCGGGGGGGCCCCCACAGATACGCAGTATTTT.

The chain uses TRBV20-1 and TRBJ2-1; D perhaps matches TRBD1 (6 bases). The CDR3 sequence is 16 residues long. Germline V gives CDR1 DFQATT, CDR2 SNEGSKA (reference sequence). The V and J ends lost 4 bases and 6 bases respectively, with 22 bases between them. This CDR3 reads CSANAAKTGPRNEQFF. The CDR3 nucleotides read TGCAGTGCTAACGCCGCTAAGACAGGCCCCCGCAATGAGCAGTTCTTC.

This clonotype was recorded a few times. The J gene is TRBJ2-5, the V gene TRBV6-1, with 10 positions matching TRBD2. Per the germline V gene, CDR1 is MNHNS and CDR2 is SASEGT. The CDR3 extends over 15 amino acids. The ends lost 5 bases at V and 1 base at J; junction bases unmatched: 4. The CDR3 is CASSSSSGGQETQYF. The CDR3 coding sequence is TGTGCCAGCAGTTCATCTAGCGGGGGCCAAGAGACCCAGTACTTC.

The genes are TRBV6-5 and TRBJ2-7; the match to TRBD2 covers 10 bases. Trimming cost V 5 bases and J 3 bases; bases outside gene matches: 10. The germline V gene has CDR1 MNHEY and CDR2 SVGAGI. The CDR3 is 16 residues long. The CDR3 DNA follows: TGTGCCAGCAGTCGGACGCTAGCGGGGGTCCTCTACGAGCAGTACGTC. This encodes CASSRTLAGVLYEQYV.

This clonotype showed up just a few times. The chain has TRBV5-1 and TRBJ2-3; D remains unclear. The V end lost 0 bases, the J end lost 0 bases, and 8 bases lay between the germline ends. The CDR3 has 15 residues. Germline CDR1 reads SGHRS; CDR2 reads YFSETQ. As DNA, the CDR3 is TGCGCCAGCAGCTTGGTGGTTACTAGCACAGATACGCAGTATTTT. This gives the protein CASSLVVTSTDTQYF.

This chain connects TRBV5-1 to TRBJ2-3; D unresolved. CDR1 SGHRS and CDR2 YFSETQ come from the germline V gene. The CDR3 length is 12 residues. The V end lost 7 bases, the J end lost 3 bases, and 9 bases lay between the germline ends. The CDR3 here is CASGLGTDTQYF. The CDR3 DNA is TGCGCCAGCGGGTTGGGAACAGATACGCAGTATTTT.

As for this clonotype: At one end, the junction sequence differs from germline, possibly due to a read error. The CDR3 loop reads CVSSPTGDHSPLHF. DNA of the CDR3: TGTGTCAGCAGTCCGACAGGGGATCATTCACCCCTCCACTTT. V gene TRBV5-1 combines with J gene TRBJ1-6, with 8 bases matching TRBD1. The CDR3 covers 14 residues. Looked up from germline, CDR1 is SGHRS and CDR2 is YFSETQ.

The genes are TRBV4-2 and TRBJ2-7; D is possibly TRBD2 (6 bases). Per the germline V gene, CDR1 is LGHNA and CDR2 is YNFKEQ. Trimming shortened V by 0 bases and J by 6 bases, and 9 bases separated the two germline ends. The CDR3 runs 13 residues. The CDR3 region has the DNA TGTGCCAGCAGCCAAGATTTAGCGGCCGAGCAGTACGTC. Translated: CASSQDLAAEQYV.

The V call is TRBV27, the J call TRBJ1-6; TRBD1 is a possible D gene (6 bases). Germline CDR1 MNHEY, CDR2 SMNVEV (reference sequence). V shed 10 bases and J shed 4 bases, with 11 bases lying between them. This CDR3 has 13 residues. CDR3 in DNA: TGTGCCACCCGAGGACAGTATAATTCACCCCTCCACTTT. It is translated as CATRGQYNSPLHF.